This is a list of T cell receptor beta chains from one sample in a study of post-analysis software for immune sequencing data. In TCRdb, the PCR reads were re-called with MiXCR into one record per CDR3 protein. The profile shows fewer than 850,000 distinct CDR3 sequences, under 60% of them singletons. What was sequenced was blood. These receptors originate from a girl aged 10 to 17 with multiple sclerosis. Both conserved end residues are part of each CDR3. A D gene is named only where the DNA matches it firmly. Rows give clone size only sometimes, using once, few, many, or a class for an expanded clone.

j_call clone_size d_call v_call cdr3_nt cdr3_aa
TRBJ2-5 - TRBD1 TRBV6-4 TGTGCCAGCAGGACGGGGACAGCTCAAGAGACCCAGTACTTC CASRTGTAQETQYF
TRBJ2-1 - TRBD2 TRBV5-1 TGCGCCAGCAGCTCGTTTAGCGGGAGGGGTTACAATGAGCAGTTCTTC CASSSFSGRGYNEQFF
TRBJ2-3 - - TRBV6-5 TGTGCCAGCAGTGACCCCGGGGGGCACACAGAAACGCAGTATTTT CASSDPGGHTETQYF
TRBJ1-2 few - TRBV7-9 TGTGCCAGCAGCTTAGCGCTCGAGTCAGGGTATGGTGGCTACACCTTC CASSLALESGYGGYTF
TRBJ2-3 few - TRBV5-4 TGTGCCAGCAGCTACAGCGGAGCTGAAGATACGCAGTATTTT CASSYSGAEDTQYF
TRBJ2-1 - - TRBV28 TGTGCCAGCGGAGGGACAGAGGCATTGGGTGAGCAGTTCTTC CASGGTEALGEQFF
TRBJ2-1 - TRBD2 TRBV6-5 TGTGCCAGCACCTTCGCGACTAGCGGGACTGAGCAGTTCTTC CASTFATSGTEQFF
TRBJ2-7 few - TRBV24-1 TGTGCCACCAGTGCGCAGGGAACCTACGAGCAGTACTTC CATSAQGTYEQYF
TRBJ2-5 - TRBD2 TRBV9 TGTGCCAGCAGCGTAGGCGCGGGAGGCTGGGAGGAGACCCAGTACTTC CASSVGAGGWEETQYF
TRBJ1-2 - - TRBV29-1 TGCAGCGTTGAAGACTGGGAGGGCTATGGCTACACCTTC CSVEDWEGYGYTF
TRBJ2-5 few - TRBV3-1 TGTGCCAGCAGCCTTGGGCCGACCGGAGAGACCCAGTACTTC CASSLGPTGETQYF
TRBJ2-7 - TRBD2 TRBV7-2 TGTGCCAGCAGCTTTCTAGCGGGACAGTCTGGGGAGCAGTACTTC CASSFLAGQSGEQYF
TRBJ2-7 many TRBD1 TRBV20-1 TGCAGTGCCGGGACAGCGTCCTACGAGCAGTACTTC CSAGTASYEQYF
TRBJ2-1 few - TRBV13 TGTGCCAGCAGCTTAGGCCCCCAGAATTTTTACAATGAGCAGTTCTTC CASSLGPQNFYNEQFF
TRBJ1-2 once - TRBV20-1 TGCAGTGCTCTTACGAGGGAGAGCTATGGCTACACCTTC CSALTRESYGYTF
TRBJ2-3 few - TRBV2 TGTGCCAGCATAAGGGAGTCCACAGATACGCAGTATTTT CASIRESTDTQYF
TRBJ2-3 few - TRBV20-1 TGCAGTGCTGGCGATGCGGCTCACACAGATACGCAGTATTTT CSAGDAAHTDTQYF
TRBJ2-3 - - TRBV6-1 TGTGCCAGCGTGGTCGCAGATACGCAGTATTTT CASVVADTQYF
TRBJ2-4 - TRBD1 TRBV5-5 TGTGCCAGCAGCGCCGGACAGGGGGTCGCCAAAAACATTCAGTACTTC CASSAGQGVAKNIQYF
TRBJ2-1 few - TRBV7-9 TGTGCCAGCAGCTTGGACACGTTTTCCTACAATGAGCAGTTCTTC CASSLDTFSYNEQFF
TRBJ1-5 once - TRBV20-1 TGCAGTGCTTTTGACGGACAGTCAAATCAGCCCCAGCATTTT CSAFDGQSNQPQHF
TRBJ2-5 - TRBD2 TRBV4-2 TGTGCCAGCAGCCAAGGAGGGACTAGCGGGAGGAAGGGAGAGACCCAGTACTTC CASSQGGTSGRKGETQYF
TRBJ2-3 - TRBD1 TRBV15 TGTGCCACCAGTCCGGGACAGGTCCTTTCAGATACGCAGTATTTT CATSPGQVLSDTQYF
TRBJ2-7 - - TRBV27 TGTGCCAGCAGTACCCTTGGACAGTCCTACGAGCAGTACTTC CASSTLGQSYEQYF
TRBJ2-3 few - TRBV20-1 TGCAGTGCTAGCAGTAGGGTTGCAGATACGCAGTATTTT CSASSRVADTQYF
TRBJ2-7 few - TRBV6-6 TGTGCCAGCATTACCGGGCAGGGACCTACCTACGAGCAGTACTTC CASITGQGPTYEQYF
TRBJ2-3 few - TRBV3-1 TGTGCCAGCAGCCCCGGTGAACTAGGCACAGATACGCAGTATTTT CASSPGELGTDTQYF
TRBJ1-2 many TRBD1 TRBV6-5 TGTGCCAGCAGCTACGGACAGGGACTTGGCTACACCTTC CASSYGQGLGYTF
TRBJ2-7 few TRBD2 TRBV20-1 TGCAGTGCTAGAGCCCCAGCGGGAGAGCAGTACTTC CSARAPAGEQYF
TRBJ2-1 few TRBD2 TRBV29-1 TGCAGCGTTGAAGGGTCTAGCGGGAGTAACAATGAGCAGTTCTTC CSVEGSSGSNNEQFF
TRBJ2-3 - - TRBV7-3 TGTGCCAGCAGCTTAACGGGGACGGTCACAGATACGCAGTATTTT CASSLTGTVTDTQYF
TRBJ2-3 few - TRBV5-8 TGTGCCAGCAGCTGGGGGGCCAGCCGGATCACAGATACGCAGTATTTT CASSWGASRITDTQYF
TRBJ2-5 - - TRBV5-1 TGCGCCAGCAGCTTGGAGGCCCTGAGGGAGACCCAGTACTTC CASSLEALRETQYF
TRBJ1-1 few TRBD1 TRBV29-1 TGCAGCGTTCGTCCCGGGACAGGGTGGGGGAACACTGAAGCTTTCTTT CSVRPGTGWGNTEAFF
TRBJ2-1 - TRBD1 TRBV7-3 TGTGCCAGCAGCATCGACGGCGCAGGGGGTAGTAATGAGCAGTTCTTC CASSIDGAGGSNEQFF
TRBJ2-3 - - TRBV20-1 TGCAGTGCTCTAAGACTAGTAAAAAGCACAGATACGCAGTATTTT CSALRLVKSTDTQYF
TRBJ2-1 - - TRBV5-6 TGTGCCAGCAGCCTCCGACCACAGGGATACAATGAGCAGTTCTTC CASSLRPQGYNEQFF
TRBJ1-4 few TRBD1 TRBV12-3/TRBV12-4 TGTGCCAGCAGTTTTGGGACAGGGGAAAGACTGTTTTTT CASSFGTGERLFF
TRBJ2-5 - - TRBV5-6 TGTGCCAGCAGCCCCCTGGTCGACCAAGAGACCCAGTACTTC CASSPLVDQETQYF
TRBJ2-1 - - TRBV12-3/TRBV12-4 TGTGCCAGCAGTTCGACTAGGAATGAGCAGTTCTTC CASSSTRNEQFF
TRBJ2-1 - TRBD2 TRBV24-1 TGTGCCACCAGTGCCGCCCCCCCTAGCGGGAGGTACAATGAGCAGTTCTTC CATSAAPPSGRYNEQFF
TRBJ2-5 many TRBD1 TRBV29-1 TGCAGCGGTCGACAGGGTTTGGAGACCCAGTACTTC CSGRQGLETQYF
TRBJ1-5 - - TRBV20-1 TGCAGTGCTAGTCTAGGGACTAGCGGCAAAGGCACCCAGCATTTT CSASLGTSGKGTQHF
TRBJ2-5 few TRBD1 TRBV5-1 TGCGCCAGCAGAGCCGGGACAGGAAACCAAGAGACCCAGTACTTC CASRAGTGNQETQYF
TRBJ2-7 - TRBD2 TRBV4-3 TGCGCCAGCAGCCAAGATGAACTAGCGGATACCTACGAGCAGTACTTC CASSQDELADTYEQYF
TRBJ1-2 few - TRBV7-2 TGTGCCAGCAGCCCCCGCAGGGGTGATGGCTACACCTTC CASSPRRGDGYTF
TRBJ2-5 - - TRBV7-2 TGTGCCAGCAGCTCCGACCCCTCGGGAGAGACCCAGTACTTC CASSSDPSGETQYF
TRBJ1-1 - - TRBV6-5 TGTGCCAGCAGTACAGGGCCACCAGGGAACATTGAAGCTTTCTTT CASSTGPPGNIEAFF
TRBJ2-3 - - TRBV6-5 TGTGCCAGCAGTCCCGGGCCAGTGGGGGCCCGTGGGTATTTT CASSPGPVGARGYF
TRBJ1-2 few - TRBV4-1 TGCGCCAGCAGCCTGGGGGAGCATAACTATGGCTACACCTTC CASSLGEHNYGYTF
TRBJ2-1 - - TRBV4-2 TGTGCCAGCAGCCAAGATGAAAACGGGCTCAATGAGCAGTTCTTC CASSQDENGLNEQFF
TRBJ2-3 once - TRBV4-1 TGCGCCAGCAGCCAAGATCGCTGGGTGGATACGCAGTATTTT CASSQDRWVDTQYF
TRBJ2-3 - - TRBV7-6 TGTGCCAGCAGCCCTGAGGGGGTGACCACAGATACGCAGTATTTT CASSPEGVTTDTQYF
TRBJ2-3 - TRBD1 TRBV3-1 TGTGCCAGCAGCCAAGTGTCGGCGAACAGGGGGGCAGATACGCAGTATTTT CASSQVSANRGADTQYF
TRBJ2-5 - - TRBV20-1 TGCAGTGCTTTGGTACCGGGAGAGACCCAGTACTTC CSALVPGETQYF
TRBJ1-5 - - TRBV7-2 TGTGCCAGCAGCTTGGGACCTCCCGCAGGAGGCAATCAGCCCCAGCATTTT CASSLGPPAGGNQPQHF
TRBJ2-3 few TRBD1 TRBV28 TGTGCCAGCAGTTTATACCTGACAGGGGGCAACACAGATACGCAGTATTTT CASSLYLTGGNTDTQYF
TRBJ2-1 - TRBD2 TRBV28 TGTGCCAGCAGTTGGACTAGCGAAGCCTACAATGAGCAGTTCTTC CASSWTSEAYNEQFF
TRBJ2-7 once TRBD2 TRBV24-1 TGTGCCACCAGCGAAGCGGGAGGGCCGAAAAACGAGCAGTACTTC CATSEAGGPKNEQYF
TRBJ1-2 few - TRBV28 TGTGCCAGCAGTTTACCCCCAGGGTCGGGCTATGGCTACACCTTC CASSLPPGSGYGYTF